A single sample is the source of the 28 T cell receptor beta chains below, sequenced in a study of Ad26.COV2.S vaccination and SARS-CoV-2 variants. Indicated treatment: about 20 received Ad26.COV2.S at low or high dose, single or two shots; a few received placebo; per-sample allocation not given. At day 63 after the first vaccine or placebo injection, samples were drawn. Method: immunoSEQ multiplex PCR; TCRdb's copy keeps in-frame clones and lacks some. The repertoire holds roughly 380,000 clones, with around nine tenths as singletons. The material was peripheral blood, obtained in a trial of Ad26.COV2.S vaccine versus placebo. These receptor sequences come from a person aged 18-65 years who received the Ad26.COV2.S COVID-19 vaccine or a placebo.

V usage is TRBV6-5 and J usage is TRBJ2-1, with 8 bases lining up with TRBD2. Germline V gene lookup returns CDR1 MNHEY and CDR2 SVGAGI. Trimming took 8 bases from V and 9 from J; bases not matched to a gene: 6. The CDR3 runs 12 residues. The CDR3 here is CASGSGGGEQFF. CDR3 DNA sequence: TGTGCCAGCGGAAGCGGGGGTGGTGAGCAGTTCTTC.

The chain links TRBV5-1 to TRBJ2-7; tentatively, D is TRBD1 (6 bases). The CDR3 is 14 amino acids. Looked up from germline, CDR1 is SGHRS and CDR2 is YFSETQ. V was clipped by 0 bases and J by 3 bases, with 10 bases between them. In DNA form, the CDR3 reads TGCGCCAGCAGCTTGGAGGCGGACAGCTACGAGCAGTACTTC. This sequence encodes CASSLEADSYEQYF.

This clone was detected only a few times. The V and J genes are TRBV5-5 and TRBJ2-1, with TRBD1 matching over 10 bases. CDR1 is SGHKS, CDR2 YYEKEE, per germline (reference sequence). The CDR3 has 18 amino acids. V gave up 4 bases and J gave up 8 bases; unmatched junction bases: 18. CDR3 DNA: TGTGCCAGCAGCCCCCCCCTTCGGAGGGACAGGGGATTCTATGAGCAGTTCTTC. It translates to CASSPPLRRDRGFYEQFF.

The rearrangement joins TRBV5-1 to TRBJ2-1; D is unresolved. This CDR3 has 14 residues. Trimming cost V 0 bases and J 7 bases, with 11 bases left between them. Germline V CDR1 and CDR2: SGHRS, YFSETQ. The CDR3 nucleotides read TGCGCCAGCAGCTTGGGGCAGGTAACTAATGAGCAGTTCTTC. Protein: CASSLGQVTNEQFF.

The genes are TRBV4-1 and TRBJ2-4; D might be TRBD1 or TRBD2, each matching 6 bases. Per germline, CDR1 MGHRA and CDR2 YSYEKL. V lost 0 bases to trimming and J lost 7 bases, with 13 bases between them. The CDR3 covers 15 residues. CDR3 protein: CASSQESGGRNIQYF. In DNA form, the CDR3 reads TGCGCCAGCAGCCAAGAGTCCGGGGGCAGGAACATTCAGTACTTC.

The V call is TRBV7-9, the J call TRBJ2-1; unclear D gene. The CDR3 is 14 amino acids. The V end was cut by 1 base, the J end by 8 bases, with 12 bases between. Per germline, CDR1 SEHNR and CDR2 FQNEAQ (reference sequence). CDR3 DNA: TGTGCCAGCAGCTTAGAAGGGTTCGTTGATGAGCAGTTCTTC. Its translation is CASSLEGFVDEQFF.

This clone was recorded once. The chain couples TRBV19 to TRBJ1-1; possibly TRBD1 for D (5 bases). Germline CDR1 reads LNHDA; CDR2 reads SQIVND (reference sequence). The V end lost 7 bases, the J end lost 6 bases, and 18 bases lay between the germline ends. There are 14 residues in the CDR3. The CDR3 loop is CASTPAGGDPEAFF. CDR3 bases: TGTGCCAGTACCCCGGCGGGGGGGGATCCTGAAGCTTTCTTT.

This clone has just a few counts. The chain links TRBV7-2 to TRBJ1-3, with a weak D call TRBD1 (5 bases). With 10 bases removed from V and 0 bases from J, the gap between germline ends came to 16 bases. Germline V gene data show CDR1 as SGHTA and CDR2 as FQGNSA. The CDR3 totals 15 residues. The CDR3 DNA reads as TGTGCCACCAACCCCGGAGGGGACTCTGGAAACACCATATATTTT. Translating gives CATNPGGDSGNTIYF.

CDR3 nucleotides: TGTGCCATCAGGGGGATGGCAGGCGAATTCACAGATACGCAGTATTTT. Translation: CAIRGMAGEFTDTQYF. J is TRBJ2-3 and V is TRBV10-3; no clear D gene. V was cut by 6 bases and J by 2 bases, with 18 bases left in between. CDR3 length: 16 amino acids. Germline V CDR1 and CDR2: ENHRY, SYGVKD.

The rearrangement uses TRBV3-1 (or the pseudogene TRBV3-2) and TRBJ2-5; 7 positions agree with TRBD1. CDR1 and CDR2 from the germline V gene are LGHDT and YNNKEL (reference sequence). The CDR3 runs 16 residues. V shed 4 bases and J 2 bases; nucleotides not matched to a gene: 10. The CDR3 DNA reads as TGTGCCAGCAGCCCTCGACTGAGGGGGCATCAAGAGACCCAGTACTTC. Translated, it gives CASSPRLRGHQETQYF.

This clone was seen a single time. The CDR3 region is CASHQIVGDRTEAFF. The CDR3 coding sequence is TGTGCCAGCCATCAGATCGTAGGGGATCGCACTGAAGCTTTCTTT. This chain joins TRBV19 and TRBJ1-1; a weak D match, TRBD1 (5 bases). The CDR3 extends over 15 amino acids. With 9 bases removed from V and 4 bases from J, the gap between germline ends came to 21 bases. Germline V CDR1 and CDR2: LNHDA, SQIVND (reference sequence).

This chain connects TRBV4-2 to TRBJ1-1; maybe TRBD1 (6 bases). Deletions cut 4 bases from V and 3 bases from J, with 12 bases between. This CDR3 is 14 amino acids long. Germline CDR1 reads LGHNA; CDR2 reads YNFKEQ. For the CDR3, the DNA is TGTGCCAGCAGCCGGAATACAGGGCACACTGAAGCTTTCTTT. Translation gives CASSRNTGHTEAFF.

This sequence joins TRBV9 and TRBJ2-1; 15 nucleotides align to TRBD2. Looked up from germline, CDR1 is SGDLS and CDR2 is YYNGEE. Unmatched junction bases numbered 11, after V lost 4 bases and J lost 0 bases. The CDR3 length is 20 residues. This CDR3 is CASSPPLGLAGGPSYNEQFF. The CDR3 DNA follows: TGTGCCAGCAGCCCCCCCTTAGGACTAGCGGGGGGGCCCTCCTACAATGAGCAGTTCTTC.

The V gene is TRBV29-1, the J gene TRBJ2-1, with D possibly TRBD2 on 5 matching bases. Germline V gives CDR1 SQVTM, CDR2 ANQGSEA. V lost 3 bases and J 0 bases, leaving 15 bases between the germline ends. The CDR3 contains 16 residues. CDR3 nucleotide sequence: TGCAGCGTTGAGGAGCCCGGGGTCAGCTCCTACAATGAGCAGTTCTTC. It translates to CSVEEPGVSSYNEQFF.

The V and J genes are TRBV11-2 and TRBJ2-3; TRBD2 matches at 8 bases. The CDR3 is made up of 16 amino acids. The J segment lost 2 bases and the V segment lost 2 bases, leaving 6 bases of the junction unmatched. Germline CDR1 reads SGHAT; CDR2 reads FQNNGV. CDR3 sequence: CASSLITSGYTDTQYF. The CDR3 DNA is TGTGCCAGCAGCTTAATTACTAGCGGTTACACAGATACGCAGTATTTT.

This sequence joins TRBV28 and TRBJ2-7; 7 bases line up with TRBD2. The V and J ends lost 1 base and 0 bases, in that order; junction bases with no gene match: 9. This CDR3 has 17 residues. CDR1 and CDR2 from the germline V gene are MDHEN and SYDVKM. The CDR3 nucleotides read TGTGCCAGCAGTTTATCCCGGTGGGAGGGGAGCTCCTACGAGCAGTACTTC. This translates into CASSLSRWEGSSYEQYF.

The chain recombines TRBV3-1 (or the pseudogene TRBV3-2) with TRBJ2-5, with a tentative D call TRBD1 (6 bases). This CDR3 has 16 residues. The V end lost 4 bases, the J end lost 5 bases, and 20 bases lay between the germline ends. CDR1 is LGHDT, CDR2 YNNKEL, per germline (reference sequence). DNA for the CDR3: TGTGCCAGCAGCCTAAACGGGGCAGGGGCGGTTGAGACCCAGTACTTC. This translates into CASSLNGAGAVETQYF.

The gene calls are TRBV2 and TRBJ1-5, with 8 bases identical to TRBD1. Trimming cost V 6 bases and J 5 bases; bases outside gene matches: 6. Germline CDR1 SNHLY, CDR2 FYNNEI. The CDR3 sequence is 14 residues long. The CDR3 loop reads CASRIQGAYQPQHF. The CDR3 coding sequence is TGTGCCAGCAGGATTCAGGGGGCCTATCAGCCCCAGCATTTT.

This clone came up once. This chain joins TRBV9 and TRBJ2-4; TRBD2 aligns across 10 bases. Per germline, CDR1 SGDLS and CDR2 YYNGEE. With V trimmed by 3 bases and J by 7 bases, 7 bases remained unmatched. The CDR3 sequence is 15 residues long. CDR3: CASSAPLAGSNIQYF. The CDR3 DNA follows: TGTGCCAGCAGCGCCCCACTAGCGGGGAGTAACATTCAGTACTTC.

This clone was detected only once. The chain is built from TRBV24-1 and TRBJ1-5, with a possible D match to TRBD1 (5 bases). The V end was cut by 2 bases, the J end by 0 bases, with 7 bases between. The CDR3 length is 15 residues. CDR1 is KGHDR and CDR2 is SFDVKD in the germline V gene. This chain's CDR3 is CATSDSRDSNQPQHF. The CDR3 DNA reads TGTGCCACCAGTGATTCCAGGGATAGCAATCAGCCCCAGCATTTT.

The V call is TRBV5-6, the J call TRBJ2-7, with D perhaps TRBD1 or TRBD2 (5 bases each). The CDR3 length is 15 residues. Germline CDR1 is SGHDT and CDR2 is YYEEEE. V gave up 6 bases and J gave up 6 bases, with 22 bases separating them. This CDR3 is CASTPGLGRTAEQYF. CDR3 sequence (DNA): TGTGCCAGCACCCCGGGGCTGGGTAGGACGGCCGAGCAGTACTTC.

This clone was observed a few times. The V gene is TRBV6-6, the J gene TRBJ2-2, with D possibly matching TRBD2 (7 bases). This CDR3 spans 16 amino acids. Trimming took 0 bases from V and 6 from J, leaving 14 bases between them. The germline CDR1 and CDR2 sequences are MNHNY and SVGAGI (reference sequence). CDR3 DNA: TGTGCCAGCAGTTACTCTGACGGGGGGCAGGCCGGGGAGCTGTTTTTT. Its protein product is CASSYSDGGQAGELFF.

The V gene is TRBV4-2, the J gene TRBJ2-1, with D perhaps TRBD1 (5 bases). The V gene lost 0 bases and the J gene lost 8 bases, with 17 bases spanning the gap. From germline, CDR1 is LGHNA and CDR2 YNFKEQ. CDR3 length: 16 amino acids. CDR3 protein: CASSQDFARDPHEQFF. CDR3 DNA: TGTGCCAGCAGCCAAGATTTCGCCAGGGATCCCCATGAGCAGTTCTTC.

The gene calls are TRBV27 and TRBJ2-5; 13 bases fit TRBD2. Germline CDR1 is MNHEY and CDR2 is SMNVEV (reference sequence). CDR3 length equals 17 residues. Unmatched junction bases numbered 3, after V lost 0 bases and J lost 2 bases. The CDR3 region has the DNA TGTGCCAGCAGTTTATCCGGGGGACTAGCGGGACAAGAGACCCAGTACTTC. It codes for CASSLSGGLAGQETQYF.

The genes are TRBV7-6 and TRBJ1-5; 12 bases are a match to TRBD1. CDR3 length: 15 amino acids. CDR1 and CDR2 (germline): SGHVS, FNYEAQ. V dropped 5 bases and J dropped 7; count of bases not matched to a gene: 6. CDR3 nucleotides: TGTGCCAGCAGCCCCGGGACAGGGGGCGGACAGCCCCAGCATTTT. It translates to CASSPGTGGGQPQHF.

This sequence joins TRBV9 and TRBJ2-2; 13 bases are a match to TRBD2. Unmatched junction bases numbered 5, after V lost 3 bases and J lost 6 bases. CDR3 size: 16 residues. CDR1 and CDR2 (germline): SGDLS, YYNGEE. The DNA for the CDR3 is TGTGCCAGCAGCGAAACTAGCGGGGGGGCCCCCGGGGAGCTGTTTTTT. This sequence encodes CASSETSGGAPGELFF.

The gene calls are TRBV7-9 and TRBJ2-1, with D possibly TRBD1 on 5 matching bases. The CDR3 sequence is 16 residues long. From germline, CDR1 is SEHNR and CDR2 FQNEAQ (reference sequence). Trimming took 5 bases from V and 8 from J, leaving 22 bases between them. The CDR3 DNA is TGTGCCAGCAGCCCTCCGGCAGGGTTGATTTTATATGAGCAGTTCTTC. The encoded protein is CASSPPAGLILYEQFF.

CDR3: CASSPRGGRGYGYTF. DNA of the CDR3: TGTGCCAGCAGCCCACGAGGTGGTAGAGGGTATGGCTACACCTTC. The chain uses TRBV7-9 and TRBJ1-2; the D is unclear. This CDR3 comprises 15 residues. Germline values: CDR1 SEHNR, CDR2 FQNEAQ (reference sequence). Trimming stripped 5 bases from V and 5 bases from J, with 18 bases between.